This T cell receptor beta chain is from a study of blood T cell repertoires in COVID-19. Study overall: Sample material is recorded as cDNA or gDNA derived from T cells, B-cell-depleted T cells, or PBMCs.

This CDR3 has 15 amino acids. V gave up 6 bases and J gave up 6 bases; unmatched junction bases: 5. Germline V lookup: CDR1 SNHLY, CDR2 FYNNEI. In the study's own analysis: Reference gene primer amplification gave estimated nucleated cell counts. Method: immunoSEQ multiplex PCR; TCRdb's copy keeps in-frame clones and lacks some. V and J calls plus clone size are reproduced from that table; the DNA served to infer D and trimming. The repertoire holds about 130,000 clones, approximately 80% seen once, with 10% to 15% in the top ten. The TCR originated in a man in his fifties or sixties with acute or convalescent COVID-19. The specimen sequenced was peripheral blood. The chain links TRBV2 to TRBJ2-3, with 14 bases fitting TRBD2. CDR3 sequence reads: CASRGTSGSGDTQYF. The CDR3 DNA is TGTGCCAGCAGAGGGACTAGCGGGAGTGGGGATACGCAGTATTTT. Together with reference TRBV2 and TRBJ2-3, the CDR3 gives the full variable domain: EPEVTQTPSHQVTQMGQEVILRCVPISNHLYFYWYRQILGQKVEFLVSFYNNEISEKSEIFDDQFSVERPDGSNFTLKIRSTKLEDSAMYFCASRGTSGSGDTQYFGPGTRLTVL.